Listed here is a single TCR beta chain. This entry comes from a study of T cell responses to AZD1222 COVID-19 vaccine. Study in general: It was second doses at about 4 or about 12 weeks that were pooled.

TCRdb keeps only in-frame clones here, not all; method: immunoSEQ multiplex PCR. The sample has 140,000 or so clones; 92% are singletons. Here the sequenced sample was peripheral blood, taken on day 0 of AZD1222 vaccination. The clonotype comes from an adult in good health.

The CDR3 region is CASTRQGLGNSPLHF. The CDR3 DNA follows: TGTGCCAGCACCCGACAGGGCTTGGGAAATTCACCCCTCCACTTT. The chain joins TRBV6-1 to TRBJ1-6, with TRBD1 identical over 7 bases. Germline-derived CDR1 and CDR2 are MNHNS and SASEGT. J was trimmed by 7 bases and V by 7 bases; bases with no gene match: 10. This CDR3 comprises 15 residues.